This is a list of T cell receptor beta chains from one sample in a study of beta chain features in type 1 diabetes. TCRdb keeps only in-frame clones here, not all; method: immunoSEQ multiplex PCR. The table shows over 700,000 clones, with 17% occurring only once. What was sequenced was naive CD4+ T cells from blood. The receptors shown here come from a young woman in good health. Both conserved end residues are trimmed from each CDR3. The size field is filled for only some rows; it gives once, few, many or a size class.

CDR3aa: AISVGTDGEQY
v_gene: TRBV10-3
j_gene: TRBJ2-7
abundance: -

CDR3aa: ASSWISTGELF
v_gene: TRBV7-2
j_gene: TRBJ2-2
abundance: -

CDR3aa: ASSLGRVSTDTQY
v_gene: TRBV5-4
j_gene: TRBJ2-3
abundance: few

CDR3aa: ASSEQYGYT
v_gene: TRBV6-1
j_gene: TRBJ1-2
abundance: few

CDR3aa: ASTPDRQNTEAF
v_gene: TRBV5-1
j_gene: TRBJ1-1
abundance: few

CDR3aa: ASGRKDSNTEAF
v_gene: TRBV4-1
j_gene: TRBJ1-1
abundance: -

CDR3aa: ASSGAQPQYEQY
v_gene: TRBV25-1
j_gene: TRBJ2-7
abundance: -

CDR3aa: ASSPRQGKDGTEAF
v_gene: TRBV7-9
j_gene: TRBJ1-1
abundance: few

CDR3aa: ASSQVGGHRGGEKLF
v_gene: TRBV4-1
j_gene: TRBJ1-4
abundance: few

CDR3aa: ASSMGVGPYGYT
v_gene: TRBV19
j_gene: TRBJ1-2
abundance: few

CDR3aa: ASSNPYGEQY
v_gene: TRBV6-6
j_gene: TRBJ2-7
abundance: few

CDR3aa: ASSPQKNTEAF
v_gene: TRBV7-3
j_gene: TRBJ1-1
abundance: -

CDR3aa: ASSRLAVRSYNEQF
v_gene: TRBV11-1
j_gene: TRBJ2-1
abundance: few

CDR3aa: ASGIYNEQF
v_gene: TRBV12-5
j_gene: TRBJ2-1
abundance: -

CDR3aa: ASKGSGTLEQY
v_gene: TRBV6-1
j_gene: TRBJ2-7
abundance: few

CDR3aa: ASTDWGSGNTIY
v_gene: TRBV6-5
j_gene: TRBJ1-3
abundance: few

CDR3aa: ASSPGRAPNEKLF
v_gene: TRBV5-1
j_gene: TRBJ1-4
abundance: -

CDR3aa: ASSAAGTSGDYEQY
v_gene: TRBV2
j_gene: TRBJ2-7
abundance: few

CDR3aa: ATSRVGLAGVYEQY
v_gene: TRBV15
j_gene: TRBJ2-7
abundance: few

CDR3aa: ASSQEVTGGTGELF
v_gene: TRBV4-1
j_gene: TRBJ2-2
abundance: -

CDR3aa: ASSLTKRERETQY
v_gene: TRBV5-1
j_gene: TRBJ2-5
abundance: few

CDR3aa: ASSLRSIGLAGGDTQY
v_gene: TRBV27
j_gene: TRBJ2-3
abundance: -

CDR3aa: ASSLEPGASETQY
v_gene: TRBV7-3
j_gene: TRBJ2-5
abundance: few